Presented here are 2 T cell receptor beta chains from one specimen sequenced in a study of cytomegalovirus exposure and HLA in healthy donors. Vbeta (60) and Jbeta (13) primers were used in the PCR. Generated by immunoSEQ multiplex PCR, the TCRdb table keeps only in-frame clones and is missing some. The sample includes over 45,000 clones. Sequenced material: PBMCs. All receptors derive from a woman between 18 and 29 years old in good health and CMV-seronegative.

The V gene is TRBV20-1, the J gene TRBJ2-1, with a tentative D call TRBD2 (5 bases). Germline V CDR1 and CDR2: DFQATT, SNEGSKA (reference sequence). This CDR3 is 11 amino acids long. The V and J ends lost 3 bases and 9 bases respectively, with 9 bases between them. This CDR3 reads CSASREGEQFF. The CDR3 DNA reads TGCAGTGCTAGCAGAGAGGGTGAGCAGTTCTTC.

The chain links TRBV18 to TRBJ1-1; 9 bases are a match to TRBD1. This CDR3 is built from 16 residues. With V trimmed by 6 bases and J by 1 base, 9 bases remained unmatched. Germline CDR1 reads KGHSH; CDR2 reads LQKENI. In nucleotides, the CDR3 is TGTGCCAGCTCCTCATTCCTACAGGGGGCGAACACTGAAGCTTTCTTT. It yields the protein CASSSFLQGANTEAFF. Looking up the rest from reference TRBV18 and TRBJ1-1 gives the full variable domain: NAGVMQNPRHLVRRRGQEARLRCSPMKGHSHVYWYRQLPEEGLKFMVYLQKENIIDESGMPKERFSAEFPKEGPSILRIQQVVRGDSAAYFCASSSFLQGANTEAFFGQGTRLTVV.